Shown below are 27 T cell receptor beta chains from a single sample sequenced in a study of PD-L1 blockade in urothelial cancer. Using immunoSEQ multiplex PCR, the repertoire was profiled, and TCRdb retains in-frame clones only, with some absent. Of approximately 100,000 clones in the sample, 70% to 90% are singletons; the top ten hold 2% to 2.5%. Material: PBMCs, obtained around atezolizumab (anti-PD-L1) treatment. The source of these receptors is a man aged 45-65 years with urothelial cancer.

The chain carries TRBV7-9 and TRBJ2-3; D not certain. The CDR3 is 13 residues long. Germline V gene data show CDR1 as SEHNR and CDR2 as FQNEAQ (reference sequence). The ends were cut back, 5 bases at V and 3 bases at J, with 9 bases in the middle. The CDR3 DNA reads TGTGCCAGCAGCCCAGCGTGGACAGATACGCAGTATTTT. As protein: CASSPAWTDTQYF.

The chain joins TRBV9 to TRBJ2-7; TRBD2 matches 8 bases. V shed 0 bases, J shed 0 bases, and the junction held 2 bases outside the gene matches. CDR1 is SGDLS, CDR2 YYNGEE, per germline. This CDR3 has 15 residues. The CDR3 region is CASSVVAGPSYEQYF. The CDR3 DNA sequence: TGTGCCAGCAGCGTAGTAGCGGGACCCTCCTACGAGCAGTACTTC.

The chain employs TRBV9 and TRBJ1-1, with 7 nucleotides matching TRBD1. This CDR3 spans 16 amino acids. With 3 bases clipped from V and 5 bases from J, the junction kept 13 bases outside the gene matches. Germline V gives CDR1 SGDLS, CDR2 YYNGEE. The CDR3 loop is CASSADQGVGLTEAFF. The CDR3 nucleotides read TGTGCCAGCAGCGCGGATCAGGGGGTCGGTTTGACTGAAGCTTTCTTT.

The V call is TRBV7-2, the J call TRBJ1-2; D is ambiguous. Trimming removed 1 base at V and 3 bases at J, with 15 bases between. The CDR3 length is 16 residues. Germline loops: CDR1 SGHTA, CDR2 FQGNSA. CDR3 DNA sequence: TGTGCCAGCAGCTTAGTGTCCTCGGCGGGTTACTATGGCTACACCTTC. As protein: CASSLVSSAGYYGYTF.

The V and J genes are TRBV9 and TRBJ2-3; 8 nucleotides match TRBD2. CDR1 is SGDLS and CDR2 is YYNGEE in the germline V gene. The CDR3 covers 16 residues. J lost 6 bases, V lost 0 bases, and 9 bases had no gene match. Here the CDR3 reads CASSVVKAGGGDTQYF. CDR3 DNA: TGTGCCAGCAGCGTAGTAAAGGCGGGGGGAGGGGATACGCAGTATTTT.

This sequence joins TRBV12-5 and TRBJ2-3, with D maybe TRBD1 (5 bases). The CDR3 loop spans 16 amino acids. CDR1 and CDR2 from the germline V gene are LGHNT and FRNRAP. V was cut by 2 bases and J by 3 bases, with 15 bases left in between. CDR3 nucleotide sequence: TGTGCTAGTGGTTTGAAAGGACAAAGAACGACAGATACGCAGTATTTT. It codes for CASGLKGQRTTDTQYF.

V is TRBV5-1 and J is TRBJ2-5; 8 nucleotides line up with TRBD2. V was pared by 5 bases and J by 4 bases, with 10 bases of the junction left unmatched. There are 15 residues in the CDR3. Germline-derived CDR1 and CDR2 are SGHRS and YFSETQ. The CDR3 DNA sequence: TGCGCCAGCAGTTTACTTAGCGGGACCTCAGAGACCCAGTACTTC. Protein sequence: CASSLLSGTSETQYF.

The rearrangement uses TRBV27 and TRBJ1-1; D perhaps matches TRBD1 (6 bases). This CDR3 has 14 residues. Trimming left V 7 bases short and J 0 bases short, with 12 bases between. Germline-derived CDR1 and CDR2 are MNHEY and SMNVEV (reference sequence). In DNA, the CDR3 is TGTGCCAGCACACAGGGCTCAATGAACACTGAAGCTTTCTTT. This encodes CASTQGSMNTEAFF.

Only a few counts were recorded for this clone. V and J are TRBV9 and TRBJ2-2; 8 bases align to TRBD1. This CDR3 has 14 residues. Germline CDR1 and CDR2: SGDLS and YYNGEE. Trimming took 4 bases from V and 7 from J; bases not matched to a gene: 6. CDR3: CASSSRQGNGELFF. CDR3 in DNA: TGTGCCAGCAGCTCCCGACAGGGGAACGGGGAGCTGTTTTTT.

This clone appeared many times. The rearrangement uses TRBV1 and TRBJ2-2; the table gives TRBD2 as D, unverified against the DNA. TRBV1 is a listed pseudogene. The CDR3 covers 16 residues. CDR3 coding DNA: TGCACCAGCAGCCCGGGGGACGGGAGGGATACCGGGGAGCTGTTTTTT. Its translation is CTSSPGDGRDTGELFF.

The chain carries TRBV12-5 and TRBJ2-7; D might be TRBD2 (5 bases). CDR3 length: 16 amino acids. Germline V lookup: CDR1 LGHNT, CDR2 FRNRAP. The germline V and J ends were trimmed by 1 base and 5 bases, with 18 bases remaining between them. CDR3 amino acids: CASGLAGVWRSNEQYF. The DNA of the CDR3 is TGTGCTAGTGGTTTGGCGGGCGTGTGGAGGTCCAACGAGCAGTACTTC.

The chain uses TRBV7-8 and TRBJ2-1; D remains unclear. Germline V lookup: CDR1 SGHVS, CDR2 FQNEAQ. V was pared by 0 bases and J by 6 bases, with 9 bases between. This CDR3 has 14 residues. The CDR3 sequence: CASSLAWPGNEQFF. In DNA form, the CDR3 reads TGTGCCAGCAGCTTAGCGTGGCCGGGCAATGAGCAGTTCTTC.

This clone was counted only a few times. The rearrangement joins TRBV28 to TRBJ2-3; possibly TRBD2 for D (5 bases). The CDR3 loop spans 13 amino acids. Trimming stripped 8 bases from V and 6 bases from J, with 15 bases between. Germline CDR1 is MDHEN and CDR2 is SYDVKM. This CDR3 is CASGLSGGDTQYF. CDR3 sequence (DNA): TGTGCCAGCGGCCTCTCGGGCGGGGATACGCAGTATTTT.

A single count supports this clone. V and J are TRBV11-2 and TRBJ2-7; a possible D gene is TRBD1 (6 bases). Germline V gives CDR1 SGHAT, CDR2 FQNNGV. The V end lost 5 bases, the J end lost 2 bases, and 16 bases lay between the germline ends. This CDR3 has 15 amino acids. In DNA form, the CDR3 reads TGTGCCAGCAGCCCAGACAGGAGCCTTACCTACGAGCAGTACTTC. Its translation is CASSPDRSLTYEQYF. Using reference TRBV11-2 and TRBJ2-7 for the parts outside the CDR3, the full variable domain is EAGVAQSPRYKIIEKRQSVAFWCNPISGHATLYWYQQILGQGPKLLIQFQNNGVVDDSQLPKDRFSAERLKGVDSTLKIQPAKLEDSAVYLCASSPDRSLTYEQYFGPGTRLTVT.

This clone was picked up one time. This sequence joins TRBV21-1 and TRBJ2-2; no DNA check was done on the table's D call, TRBD2. TRBV21-1 is flagged as a pseudogene. The CDR3 has 16 residues. The chain's CDR3 is CASSKSLAEGTGELFF. The DNA of the CDR3 is TGTGCCAGCAGCAAGTCGCTAGCGGAGGGCACCGGGGAGCTGTTTTTT.

The chain combines TRBV28 with TRBJ1-3; D is undetermined. Germline V lookup: CDR1 MDHEN, CDR2 SYDVKM. The CDR3 sequence is 14 residues long. The germline V and J ends were trimmed by 7 bases and 4 bases, with 14 bases remaining between them. The CDR3 is CASTPMGSGNTIYF. The CDR3 DNA reads as TGTGCCAGCACGCCGATGGGCTCCGGAAACACCATATATTTT.

The chain carries TRBV19 and TRBJ1-2, with D tentatively TRBD1 (5 bases). V was trimmed by 6 bases and J by 2 bases, leaving 16 bases between them. Germline CDR1 LNHDA, CDR2 SQIVND (reference sequence). The CDR3 is made up of 15 amino acids. CDR3 in amino acids: CASSNQGSANYGYTF. CDR3 coding DNA: TGTGCCAGTAGCAATCAGGGAAGTGCGAACTATGGCTACACCTTC.

The chain has TRBV18 and TRBJ2-3; no clear D. The CDR3 has 13 residues. Germline V gene data show CDR1 as KGHSH and CDR2 as LQKENI. Trimming pared 1 base from V and 7 bases from J, leaving 9 bases between. CDR3 sequence: CASSPQVDHTQYF. CDR3 sequence (DNA): TGTGCCAGCTCACCACAAGTAGATCATACGCAGTATTTT. Full variable domain (missing parts from reference TRBV18 and TRBJ2-3): NAGVMQNPRHLVRRRGQEARLRCSPMKGHSHVYWYRQLPEEGLKFMVYLQKENIIDESGMPKERFSAEFPKEGPSILRIQQVVRGDSAAYFCASSPQVDHTQYFGPGTRLTVL.

The CDR3 region is CASSLDYGSGSRNEQFF. CDR3 DNA sequence: TGTGCCAGCAGCTTAGATTATGGTAGCGGGAGCCGCAATGAGCAGTTCTTC. This chain joins TRBV5-4 and TRBJ2-1; 9 bases match TRBD2. This CDR3 spans 17 amino acids. V gave up 2 bases and J gave up 6 bases; unmatched junction bases: 12. Germline V CDR1 and CDR2: SGHNT, YYREEE (reference sequence).

V and J are TRBV5-1 and TRBJ2-1; 15 bases fit TRBD2. V gave up 4 bases and J gave up 2 bases; unmatched junction bases: 4. CDR1 and CDR2 (germline): SGHRS, YFSETQ. The CDR3 runs 17 residues. As DNA, the CDR3 is TGCGCCAGCAGCCCGGGACTAGCGGGAGGAACCTACAATGAGCAGTTCTTC. Translated: CASSPGLAGGTYNEQFF.

This clone was recorded once. The V call is TRBV27, the J call TRBJ1-1; TRBD1 matches 7 bases. The CDR3 runs 14 residues. The germline CDR1 and CDR2 sequences are MNHEY and SMNVEV (reference sequence). The V segment lost 7 bases and the J segment 6 bases; nucleotides outside the gene matches: 11. CDR3 bases: TGTGCCAGCACCGAGGGACAGTTTCACCCTGAAGCTTTCTTT. Its translation: CASTEGQFHPEAFF.

This clone was detected only a few times. This chain joins TRBV4-1 and TRBJ1-2, with 7 bases identical to TRBD1. After removal of 4 bases from V and 0 bases from J, the junction contained 8 bases not matched to a gene. Germline V gene lookup returns CDR1 MGHRA and CDR2 YSYEKL. This CDR3 spans 16 amino acids. The DNA of the CDR3 is TGCGCCAGCAGCCCGCACATGGGACAGACTAACTATGGCTACACCTTC. Its protein product is CASSPHMGQTNYGYTF.

The genes are TRBV6-5 and TRBJ1-4; 8 nucleotides agree with TRBD1. Looked up from germline, CDR1 is MNHEY and CDR2 is SVGAGI. CDR3 length equals 12 residues. V lost 8 bases and J lost 8; bases outside the gene matches: 4. The CDR3, as DNA: TGTGCCAGCGGACAGGGTTGGGAAAAACTGTTTTTT. Protein sequence: CASGQGWEKLFF.

On this clone itself: A junction end diverges from the germline sequence, so it may reflect a read error. The chain recombines TRBV6-7 with TRBJ2-7; 10 positions match TRBD1. TRBV6-7 is reported as an ORF; its role is uncertain. The CDR3 consists of 15 residues. The CDR3 reads CASSQVVDRGEWENF. CDR3 coding DNA: TGTGCCAGCAGTCAAGTAGTGGACAGGGGGGAGTGGGAGAACTTC.

The rearrangement uses TRBV7-9 and TRBJ2-7; TRBD2 matches at 7 bases. Germline CDR1 is SEHNR and CDR2 is FQNEAQ (reference sequence). CDR3 size: 16 residues. Unmatched junction bases numbered 13, after V lost 1 base and J lost 7 bases. Here the CDR3 DNA reads TGTGCCAGCAGCTTAGTGGTTCTAGCGGATGTCTGGGAGCAGTACTTC. This encodes CASSLVVLADVWEQYF.

This chain uses TRBV7-9 with TRBJ1-2; TRBD1 matches at 9 bases. CDR3 length equals 14 residues. Germline lookup yields CDR1 SEHNR and CDR2 FQNEAQ (reference sequence). Trimming removed 5 bases from V and 5 bases from J; junction bases left unmatched: 6. The CDR3 region has the DNA TGTGCCAGCAGCCGCGGACAGGGGAATTATGGCTACACCTTC. It yields the protein CASSRGQGNYGYTF.

The chain is built from TRBV7-9 and TRBJ2-5; D is possibly TRBD2 (6 bases). Trimming shortened V by 5 bases and J by 2 bases, and 12 bases separated the two germline ends. CDR3 length: 14 residues. CDR1 is SEHNR and CDR2 is FQNEAQ in the germline V gene (reference sequence). CDR3 sequence: CASSPGLLQETQYF. The CDR3 nucleotides read TGTGCCAGCAGCCCCGGACTACTTCAAGAGACCCAGTACTTC.